What follows describes a single T cell receptor (beta chain). This sample was included in a study of control samples from healthy donors and cancer patients. The assay was immunoSEQ multiplex PCR, and TCRdb's table has in-frame clones only and misses some. The table has more than 70,000 clones, about nine tenths seen once. This CDR3 comprises 14 residues. Per the germline V gene, CDR1 is MNHEY and CDR2 is SMNVEV (reference sequence). Between the trimmed V and J ends, which lost 5 bases and 6 bases, there was a span of 16 bases. This chain uses TRBV27 with TRBJ1-2; D may be TRBD1 (6 bases). Sequenced material: PBMCs. This clonotype was obtained from a man aged 60 to 75 with lung cancer. The CDR3 sequence is CASSGTWAVDGYTF. In DNA form, the CDR3 reads TGTGCCAGCAGTGGGACATGGGCCGTGGATGGCTACACCTTC.